The rows below give T cell receptor beta chains drawn from one sample of a study of regulatory T cells in long-lasting Graves disease. Each CDR3 protein is one row after TCRdb ran MiXCR on the multiplex PCR reads. The sample includes roughly 500,000 distinct CDR3 sequences, around 12% of them seen just once. Separately, the same data were catalogued under a study of T cells in Graves' hyperthyroidism and ophthalmopathy.

The sample consisted of peripheral blood mononuclear cells (PBMCs), taken at new diagnosis, from a patient treated with antithyroid drugs. The source is a woman in her thirties with Graves disease. Each CDR3 is given with its conserved first and last residue. The order of the fields is J gene, D gene, clone size, CDR3 length, V gene, CDR3 DNA, CDR3 protein. The D gene is left open where the match is weak. Size values are once, few and many counts, or a class for expanded clones, and some rows have none.

J: TRBJ2-2; D: TRBD2; size: many; length: 17; V: TRBV12-3/TRBV12-4; DNA: TGTGCCAGCAGTTTGAGAGAGCGGGAGCCGAGCACCGGGGAGCTGTTTTTT; CDR3: CASSLREREPSTGELFF
J: TRBJ2-7; D: TRBD2; size: .; length: 15; V: TRBV18; DNA: TGTGCCAGCTCACCGGGGACTAGCGGGGTCTACGAGCAGTACTTC; CDR3: CASSPGTSGVYEQYF
J: TRBJ2-1; D: TRBD2; size: .; length: 14; V: TRBV27; DNA: TGTGCCAGCAGTTGGGGACTAGCGGACAATGAGCAGTTCTTC; CDR3: CASSWGLADNEQFF
J: TRBJ2-7; D: TRBD2; size: few; length: 15; V: TRBV9; DNA: TGTGCCAGCAGCGTAGACCCTAGCGGGAGAGGCGAGCAGTACTTC; CDR3: CASSVDPSGRGEQYF
J: TRBJ1-4; D: .; size: .; length: 10; V: TRBV28; DNA: TGTGCCACCTGGGATGAAAAACTGTTTTTT; CDR3: CATWDEKLFF
J: TRBJ2-3; D: TRBD1; size: many; length: 15; V: TRBV7-9; DNA: TGTGCCAGCAGTACTACAGGGGTGGGTCCAGATACGCAGTATTTT; CDR3: CASSTTGVGPDTQYF
J: TRBJ2-3; D: .; size: many; length: 16; V: TRBV28; DNA: TGTGCCAGCAGTTATGGGACGCAAGCGGGCACAGATACGCAGTATTTT; CDR3: CASSYGTQAGTDTQYF
J: TRBJ1-5; D: .; size: many; length: 13; V: TRBV6-2/TRBV6-3; DNA: TGTGCCATCGCTAATCGGGGCGATCAGCCCCAGCATTTT; CDR3: CAIANRGDQPQHF
J: TRBJ1-2; D: .; size: few; length: 15; V: TRBV28; DNA: TGTGCCAGCTTGAGTGGGGGGAGGGACAACTATGGCTACACCTTC; CDR3: CASLSGGRDNYGYTF
J: TRBJ2-7; D: TRBD2; size: .; length: 15; V: TRBV6-1; DNA: TGTGCCAGCAGACTACTAGCGGGAGAAGCCTACGAGCAGTACTTC; CDR3: CASRLLAGEAYEQYF
J: TRBJ2-7; D: TRBD2; size: many; length: 15; V: TRBV24-1; DNA: TGTGCCACCAGTGACCCACTAGCGGGCGTCTACGAGCAGTACTTC; CDR3: CATSDPLAGVYEQYF
J: TRBJ2-2; D: .; size: many; length: 16; V: TRBV30; DNA: TGTGCCTGGAGGCTGTCGGTGTTGAGAAACACCGGGGAGCTGTTTTTT; CDR3: CAWRLSVLRNTGELFF
J: TRBJ1-5; D: .; size: many; length: 12; V: TRBV10-3; DNA: TGTGCCATCGGCCAGGGCACTCAGCCCCAGCATTTT; CDR3: CAIGQGTQPQHF
J: TRBJ1-5; D: TRBD1; size: many; length: 13; V: TRBV2; DNA: TGTGCCAGCAGAGAACAGGGGGATCAGCCCCAGCATTTT; CDR3: CASREQGDQPQHF
J: TRBJ2-3; D: TRBD2; size: many; length: 19; V: TRBV27; DNA: TGTGCCAGCAGTTTATTTGTGACTAGCGGGAACTTAGCGACAGATACGCAGTATTTT; CDR3: CASSLFVTSGNLATDTQYF
J: TRBJ2-2; D: TRBD2; size: many; length: 16; V: TRBV7-8; DNA: TGTGCCAGCAGCTTAGCTCCAGCGGGAGCCGCCGGGGAGCTGTTTTTT; CDR3: CASSLAPAGAAGELFF
J: TRBJ1-5; D: .; size: many; length: 13; V: TRBV11-3; DNA: TGTGCCAGCAGCTTGGACAGAACCCAGCCCCAGCATTTT; CDR3: CASSLDRTQPQHF
J: TRBJ2-3; D: TRBD1; size: many; length: 15; V: TRBV30; DNA: TGTGCCTGGAAGACACAGGGGGCTTCTACAGATACGCAGTATTTT; CDR3: CAWKTQGASTDTQYF
J: TRBJ2-7; D: TRBD2; size: many; length: 15; V: TRBV27; DNA: TGTGCCTCGAGGCTAGCGGGAGCTGTGCATTACGAGCAGTACTTC; CDR3: CASRLAGAVHYEQYF
J: TRBJ1-4; D: TRBD1; size: many; length: 13; V: TRBV30; DNA: TGTGCCTGGGACAGGGCACCGAATGAAAAACTGTTTTTT; CDR3: CAWDRAPNEKLFF
J: TRBJ2-1; D: TRBD2; size: many; length: 16; V: TRBV10-3; DNA: TGTGCCATCAGTGAACTAGCGGGAGCCTCCTACAATGAGCAGTTCTTC; CDR3: CAISELAGASYNEQFF
J: TRBJ2-5; D: .; size: many; length: 15; V: TRBV6-2/TRBV6-3; DNA: TGTGCCAGCAGTTACGGGGACGGCTACCAAGAGACCCAGTACTTC; CDR3: CASSYGDGYQETQYF
J: TRBJ1-2; D: TRBD1; size: few; length: 12; V: TRBV19; DNA: TGTGCCAGTAGTGACAGGGTGGACGGCTACACCTTC; CDR3: CASSDRVDGYTF
J: TRBJ2-5; D: .; size: few; length: 15; V: TRBV6-1; DNA: TGTGCCAGCAGTATGGTCCGAGGGAACCAAGAGACCCAGTACTTC; CDR3: CASSMVRGNQETQYF
J: TRBJ1-1; D: TRBD1; size: many; length: 15; V: TRBV28; DNA: TGTGCCAGCAGTTCCGCGGACAGGGCTGACACTGAAGCTTTCTTT; CDR3: CASSSADRADTEAFF
J: TRBJ1-5; D: .; size: many; length: 16; V: TRBV19; DNA: TGTGCCAGTAGTATAAGGGGCCAATACCCCGTTCAGCCCCAGCATTTT; CDR3: CASSIRGQYPVQPQHF
J: TRBJ1-4; D: .; size: many; length: 16; V: TRBV6-5; DNA: TGTGCCAGCAGTTACGGTCAGGGGATCACTAATGAAAAACTGTTTTTT; CDR3: CASSYGQGITNEKLFF
J: TRBJ1-6; D: .; size: many; length: 14; V: TRBV28; DNA: TGTGCCAGCAGCAACAAGATCTATAATTCACCCCTCCACTTT; CDR3: CASSNKIYNSPLHF
J: TRBJ2-3; D: .; size: many; length: 16; V: TRBV7-2; DNA: TGTGCCAGCAGCTTAGTAGGCCGGACCCGCACAGATACGCAGTATTTT; CDR3: CASSLVGRTRTDTQYF
J: TRBJ1-5; D: .; size: many; length: 12; V: TRBV6-1; DNA: TGTGCCAGCAGTCGCTACCCTGGGCCCCAGCATTTT; CDR3: CASSRYPGPQHF
J: TRBJ1-3; D: .; size: many; length: 14; V: TRBV2; DNA: TGTGCCAGCAGGGATACGGGGAGTGGGGACACCATATATTTT; CDR3: CASRDTGSGDTIYF
J: TRBJ2-7; D: .; size: many; length: 12; V: TRBV12-3/TRBV12-4; DNA: TGTGCCAGCAGTTTTACCCCCTACGAGCAGTACTTC; CDR3: CASSFTPYEQYF
J: TRBJ2-3; D: .; size: many; length: 15; V: TRBV7-3; DNA: TGTGCCAGCAGCCGTACTAGTCTAGGGGCAGATACGCAGTATTTT; CDR3: CASSRTSLGADTQYF
J: TRBJ1-1; D: TRBD1; size: many; length: 13; V: TRBV29-1; DNA: TGCAGCGTGCAGAGACAGGGGGCCACTGAAGCTTTCTTT; CDR3: CSVQRQGATEAFF
J: TRBJ1-2; D: .; size: many; length: 12; V: TRBV11-3; DNA: TGTGCCAGCAGCTTTTTAGGGCAGGGAAACACCTTC; CDR3: CASSFLGQGNTF
J: TRBJ1-4; D: .; size: many; length: 15; V: TRBV4-1; DNA: TGCGCCAGCAGCCAAGATCAAGGTATAAGCGAAAAACTGTTTTTT; CDR3: CASSQDQGISEKLFF
J: TRBJ1-1; D: .; size: .; length: 15; V: TRBV19; DNA: TGTGCCAGTAGTATAGATGGGGCAGTGAACACTGAAGCTTTCTTT; CDR3: CASSIDGAVNTEAFF
J: TRBJ2-2; D: .; size: .; length: 11; V: TRBV27; DNA: TGTGCCGGCAGTCAAACGGGGGAGCTGTTTTTT; CDR3: CAGSQTGELFF
J: TRBJ2-1; D: .; size: many; length: 12; V: TRBV20-1; DNA: TGCAGTGCTAGAGGGCTCTACAATGAGCAGTTCTTC; CDR3: CSARGLYNEQFF
J: TRBJ2-2; D: .; size: .; length: 16; V: TRBV12-5; DNA: TGTGCTAGTGGTTTGCCCTCCTCCCTGGGCACCGGGGAGCTGTTTTTT; CDR3: CASGLPSSLGTGELFF
J: TRBJ1-4; D: .; size: many; length: 16; V: TRBV28; DNA: TGTGCCAGCAGCGCCCCAGGTGGTCTGGAGGATGAAAAACTGTTTTTT; CDR3: CASSAPGGLEDEKLFF
J: TRBJ1-2; D: .; size: many; length: 13; V: TRBV12-3/TRBV12-4; DNA: TGTGCCAGCAGTTTGGGCAGGGTGATGGGCTACACCTTC; CDR3: CASSLGRVMGYTF
J: TRBJ2-4; D: .; size: many; length: 13; V: TRBV28; DNA: TGTGCCAGCAGACTCGGGCCCCGAAACATTCAGTACTTC; CDR3: CASRLGPRNIQYF
J: TRBJ1-6; D: .; size: .; length: 14; V: TRBV4-2; DNA: TGTGCCAGCAGCCAAGAATTCTCGGACCCACCCCTCCACTTT; CDR3: CASSQEFSDPPLHF
J: TRBJ2-2; D: .; size: few; length: 15; V: TRBV27; DNA: TGTGCCAGCAGTTTTAGGCTCGGGAGTGCCGGGGAGCTGTTTTTT; CDR3: CASSFRLGSAGELFF
J: TRBJ2-7; D: .; size: many; length: 13; V: TRBV27; DNA: TGTGCCAGCAGCCGTAGCGTAGACTACGAGCAGTACTTC; CDR3: CASSRSVDYEQYF
J: TRBJ2-5; D: TRBD1; size: few; length: 13; V: TRBV30; DNA: TGTGCCTGGAGTTGGCAGGGGGCTGAGACCCAGTACTTC; CDR3: CAWSWQGAETQYF
J: TRBJ1-6; D: TRBD1; size: many; length: 16; V: TRBV11-2; DNA: TGTGCCAGCAGCTCCCTACAGGGGCCCAATAATTCACCCCTCCACTTT; CDR3: CASSSLQGPNNSPLHF
J: TRBJ2-7; D: TRBD1; size: .; length: 13; V: TRBV29-1; DNA: TGCAGCGTTGGACAGGGGGGTGGGTACGAGCAGTACTTC; CDR3: CSVGQGGGYEQYF
J: TRBJ1-5; D: .; size: many; length: 17; V: TRBV28; DNA: TGTGCCAGCAGTTTCCCAACCCGACCGGGAAGGGCCCAGCCCCAGCATTTT; CDR3: CASSFPTRPGRAQPQHF
J: TRBJ2-7; D: TRBD1; size: many; length: 13; V: TRBV2; DNA: TGTGCCAGCAGTGACGGACAGGTCGCCAAGCAGTACTTC; CDR3: CASSDGQVAKQYF
J: TRBJ1-4; D: .; size: many; length: 17; V: TRBV11-2; DNA: TGTGCCAGCAGCTCAATCGCCGACAACACACCGGGCGAAAAACTGTTTTTT; CDR3: CASSSIADNTPGEKLFF
J: TRBJ1-6; D: .; size: many; length: 14; V: TRBV20-1; DNA: TGCAGTGCTAGAGAGTTTGGAGTGAACTCACCCCTCCACTTT; CDR3: CSAREFGVNSPLHF
J: TRBJ2-1; D: TRBD1; size: many; length: 16; V: TRBV2; DNA: TGTGCCAGCATCTCGGGGACAGATTCCTCCTACAATGAGCAGTTCTTC; CDR3: CASISGTDSSYNEQFF
J: TRBJ2-7; D: .; size: .; length: 15; V: TRBV28; DNA: TGTGCCAGCAGTTCTTCAGGGGCCTACTCCTACGAGCAGTACTTC; CDR3: CASSSSGAYSYEQYF